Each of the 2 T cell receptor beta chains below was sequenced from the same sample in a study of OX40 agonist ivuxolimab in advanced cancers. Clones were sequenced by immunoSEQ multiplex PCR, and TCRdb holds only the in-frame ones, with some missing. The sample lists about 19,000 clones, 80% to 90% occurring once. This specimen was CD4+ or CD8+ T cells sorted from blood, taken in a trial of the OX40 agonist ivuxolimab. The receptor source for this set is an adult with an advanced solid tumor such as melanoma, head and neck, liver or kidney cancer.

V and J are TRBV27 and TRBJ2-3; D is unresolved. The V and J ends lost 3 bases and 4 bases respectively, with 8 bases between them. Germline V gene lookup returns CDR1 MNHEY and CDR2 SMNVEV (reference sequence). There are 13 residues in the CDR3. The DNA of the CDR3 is TGTGCCAGCAGTTTTCTAGGTGCAGATACGCAGTATTTT. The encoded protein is CASSFLGADTQYF.

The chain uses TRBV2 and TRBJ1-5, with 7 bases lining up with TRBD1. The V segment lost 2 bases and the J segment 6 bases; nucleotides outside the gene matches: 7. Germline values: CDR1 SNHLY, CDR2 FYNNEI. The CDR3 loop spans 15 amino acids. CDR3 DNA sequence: TGTGCCAGCAGTGAACTAGACAGGGTCACTCAGCCCCAGCATTTT. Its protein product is CASSELDRVTQPQHF.